The next 10 T cell receptor beta chains were all read from a single sample in a study of cytomegalovirus exposure and HLA in healthy donors. The PCR used 60 Vbeta and 13 Jbeta primers. TCRdb's table, derived via immunoSEQ multiplex PCR, lists solely in-frame clones and lacks some. Recorded for this sample: 60,000 to 85,000 clones. Input material: PBMCs. The origin of the receptors is a man between 50 and 59 years old in good health and CMV-seropositive.

This chain links TRBV9 with TRBJ2-1, with TRBD2 matching over 13 bases. Germline lookup yields CDR1 SGDLS and CDR2 YYNGEE. V lost 3 bases to trimming and J lost 5 bases; unmatched junction nucleotides: 2. The CDR3 runs 15 residues. The CDR3 bases are TGTGCCAGCAGCGCGACTAGCGGGGGGAACAATGAGCAGTTCTTC. Translated: CASSATSGGNNEQFF.

Points on this clone: One end of the junction is discordant with germline, which a read error may explain. The rearrangement uses TRBV2 and TRBJ2-5; no reliable D call. CDR1 and CDR2 from the germline V gene are SNHLY and FYNNEI. This CDR3 region has 12 residues. The CDR3 bases are TGTGCCAGCAGCGAAGGTCGGGAGACCCAGTACTTC. It is translated as CASSEGRETQYF.

The chain links TRBV5-1 to TRBJ2-3, with D unclear. V lost 5 bases and J lost 3, with 22 bases in between. The CDR3 runs to 17 residues. Germline CDR1 reads SGHRS; CDR2 reads YFSETQ. CDR3 in DNA: TGCGCCAGCAGGGTGAGACTGGAAAATTATAGGACAGATACGCAGTATTTT. Protein: CASRVRLENYRTDTQYF.

The chain couples TRBV29-1 to TRBJ2-1; a possible D gene is TRBD2 (6 bases). Trimming took 7 bases from V and 0 from J, leaving 13 bases between them. Per germline, CDR1 SQVTM and CDR2 ANQGSEA. The length of the CDR3 is 14 residues. Here the CDR3 DNA reads TGCAGCGCCTTCGGGGGAAACTCCTACAATGAGCAGTTCTTC. Its translation: CSAFGGNSYNEQFF.

The genes are TRBV5-1 and TRBJ1-6, with 7 bases aligning to TRBD1. The germline V gene encodes CDR1 SGHRS and CDR2 YFSETQ. CDR3 length: 14 amino acids. The J segment lost 8 bases and the V segment lost 0 bases, leaving 2 bases of the junction unmatched. The CDR3 spells CASSLGQGDSPLHF. Written as DNA, the CDR3 is TGCGCCAGCAGCTTGGGGCAGGGGGATTCACCCCTCCACTTT.

The rearrangement uses TRBV28 and TRBJ2-7, with 8 bases aligning to TRBD1. With 0 bases clipped from V and 6 bases from J, the junction kept 4 bases outside the gene matches. The CDR3 is made up of 14 amino acids. Germline CDR1 and CDR2: MDHEN and SYDVKM. DNA for the CDR3: TGTGCCAGCAGTTTATGCAGGACAGGGTGCGAGCAGTACTTC. Translating gives CASSLCRTGCEQYF.

Here the CDR3 reads CASSQGRLASEDEQFF. CDR3 nucleotides: TGCGCCAGCAGCCAAGGGAGGCTAGCGAGTGAGGATGAGCAGTTCTTC. The V call is TRBV4-1, the J call TRBJ2-1, with D possibly TRBD2 on 6 matching bases. This CDR3 region has 16 residues. V gave up 1 base and J gave up 8 bases, with 18 bases separating them. Germline V lookup: CDR1 MGHRA, CDR2 YSYEKL.

The V and J genes are TRBV6-1 and TRBJ2-4; D is uncertain. From germline, CDR1 is MNHNS and CDR2 SASEGT. Trimming stripped 9 bases from V and 0 bases from J, with 12 bases between. The CDR3 is 14 residues long. CDR3 region: CASENSLAKNIQYF. CDR3 nucleotides: TGTGCCAGTGAGAACTCTCTAGCCAAAAACATTCAGTACTTC.

The chain is built from TRBV5-1 and TRBJ1-2; D unresolved. CDR1 is SGHRS and CDR2 is YFSETQ in the germline V gene. The V end lost 1 base, the J end lost 6 bases, and 7 bases lay between the germline ends. The CDR3 loop spans 12 amino acids. The CDR3 sequence is CASSLTADGYTF. For the CDR3, the DNA is TGCGCCAGCAGCTTGACAGCGGATGGCTACACCTTC.

The chain combines TRBV5-1 with TRBJ2-6, with D maybe TRBD1 (6 bases). From germline, CDR1 is SGHRS and CDR2 YFSETQ. Trimming took off 2 bases at V and 2 bases at J, with 14 bases between the two ends. This CDR3 is built from 17 residues. CDR3 amino acids: CASSLGGTTAGANVLTF. The CDR3 region has the DNA TGCGCCAGCAGCTTAGGGGGTACGACTGCTGGGGCCAACGTCCTGACTTTC.